Shown below are 24 T cell receptor beta chains from a single sample sequenced in a study of vaccination and CD4 T cells after COVID-19. For these receptors, no antigen is known. Oncomine TCR Beta short-read sequencing was applied to DNA from cultured CD4+ T cells. TCRdb independently ran MiXCR on the PCR reads; one entry per CDR3 protein. The sample carries some 12,000 distinct CDR3 sequences, under 60% recorded once. Documented treatment: approximately 11-day PBMC culture with coronavirus spike peptide pools or control peptides (ViraFEST assay). Sequencing used CD4+ T cells from blood, cultured in vitro. The source of these receptors is a human donor who had recovered from COVID-19.

V is TRBV19 and J is TRBJ2-2; no definite D call. CDR1 is LNHDA, CDR2 SQIVND, per germline (reference sequence). V lost 2 bases and J 5 bases, leaving 9 bases between the germline ends. This CDR3 contains 14 residues. CDR3 amino acids: CASSIHGDTGELFF. CDR3 nucleotides: TGTGCCAGTAGTATACATGGGGATACCGGGGAGCTGTTTTTT.

The chain recombines TRBV2 with TRBJ2-5; TRBD1 might be the D (5 bases). Germline CDR1 reads SNHLY; CDR2 reads FYNNEI. Trimming shortened V by 2 bases and J by 1 base, and 8 bases separated the two germline ends. This CDR3 has 14 residues. The CDR3: CASSERTGQETQYF. Written as DNA, the CDR3 is TGTGCCAGCAGTGAACGAACAGGCCAAGAGACCCAGTACTTC.

The chain carries TRBV9 and TRBJ1-5, with a possible D match to TRBD1 (5 bases). From germline, CDR1 is SGDLS and CDR2 YYNGEE. V was cut by 0 bases and J by 1 base, with 11 bases left in between. This CDR3 has 16 residues. The CDR3 nucleotides read TGTGCCAGCAGCGTAGGAGTAGGGGACAGCAATCAGCCCCAGCATTTT. Translating it yields CASSVGVGDSNQPQHF.

V and J are TRBV20-1 and TRBJ2-5, with TRBD2 as a possible D gene (6 bases). The V gene lost 6 bases and the J gene lost 1 base, with 18 bases spanning the gap. CDR1 is DFQATT and CDR2 is SNEGSKA in the germline V gene (reference sequence). The CDR3 has 15 amino acids. This CDR3 is CSAPRVGTPQETQYF. Here the CDR3 DNA reads TGCAGTGCGCCCCGGGTAGGGACTCCCCAAGAGACCCAGTACTTC.

The V call is TRBV7-2, the J call TRBJ2-2; weak D call: TRBD2 (6 bases). Trimming shortened V by 7 bases and J by 5 bases, and 20 bases separated the two germline ends. CDR3 length equals 16 residues. CDR1 and CDR2 (germline): SGHTA, FQGNSA. The CDR3 bases are TGTGCCAGCACCCAATTGTCTGGGGGAGGTACCGGGGAGCTGTTTTTT. Protein product: CASTQLSGGGTGELFF.

The chain employs TRBV5-1 and TRBJ2-7, with a weak D call TRBD2 (5 bases). Germline CDR1 reads SGHRS; CDR2 reads YFSETQ. Trimming removed 0 bases from V and 3 bases from J, with 7 bases in between. CDR3 length: 13 amino acids. The CDR3 reads CASSLERNYEQYF. CDR3 sequence (DNA): TGCGCCAGCAGCTTGGAGCGGAACTACGAGCAGTACTTC.

As for this clonotype: The junction does not match germline at one end; this may be a read error. The chain links TRBV25-1 to TRBJ2-7; 8 nucleotides line up with TRBD1. The CDR3 is 15 amino acids. Germline V lookup: CDR1 MGHDK, CDR2 SYGVNS. This CDR3 reads CDSSAGNRGDYEQYF. CDR3 nucleotide sequence: TGTGACAGCTCAGCCGGAAACAGGGGGGACTACGAGCAGTACTTC.

The rearrangement joins TRBV6-1 to TRBJ2-3; D is ambiguous. Germline V CDR1 and CDR2: MNHNS, SASEGT. Trimming took off 7 bases at V and 8 bases at J, with 13 bases between the two ends. The CDR3 sequence is 12 residues long. CDR3 amino acids: CASTDGIATQYF. CDR3 nucleotides: TGTGCCAGCACCGACGGCATAGCTACGCAGTATTTT.

Only one count was recorded for this clonotype. The CDR3 is CSAPNPDWRSTEAFF. Here the CDR3 DNA reads TGCAGTGCCCCCAATCCGGACTGGAGGTCCACTGAAGCTTTCTTT. The V call is TRBV20-1, the J call TRBJ1-1; D call uncertain. The CDR3 is 15 residues long. Trimming removed 6 bases at V and 4 bases at J, with 21 bases between. From germline, CDR1 is DFQATT and CDR2 SNEGSKA (reference sequence).

A few counts support this clonotype. In nucleotides, the CDR3 is TGTGCCAGCAGCCTGACCCTGAACCATGGCTACACCTTC. Protein product: CASSLTLNHGYTF. The rearrangement uses TRBV7-2 and TRBJ1-2; no clear D. CDR3 size: 13 residues. V lost 5 bases and J lost 6, with 13 bases in between. Germline V CDR1 and CDR2: SGHTA, FQGNSA.

The rearrangement joins TRBV20-1 to TRBJ2-3; no definite D call. The ends were cut back, 0 bases at V and 5 bases at J, with 12 bases in the middle. The CDR3 is 14 residues long. Germline CDR1 is DFQATT and CDR2 is SNEGSKA (reference sequence). The CDR3: CSARDLVIGDTQYF. DNA of the CDR3: TGCAGTGCTAGAGATTTAGTTATAGGAGATACGCAGTATTTT.

This clonotype was seen a handful of times. The gene calls are TRBV5-4 and TRBJ2-3; tentatively, D is TRBD2 (5 bases). V lost 0 bases and J lost 5, with 10 bases in between. The CDR3 consists of 14 residues. Looked up from germline, CDR1 is SGHNT and CDR2 is YYREEE (reference sequence). CDR3 region: CASSLGGPLDTQYF. The CDR3, as DNA: TGTGCCAGCAGCTTGGGAGGGCCCCTAGATACGCAGTATTTT. Filled out from reference TRBV5-4 and TRBJ2-3, the complete variable domain reads ETGVTQSPTHLIKTRGQQVTLRCSSQSGHNTVSWYQQALGQGPQFIFQYYREEENGRGNFPPRFSGLQFPNYSSELNVNALELDDSALYLCASSLGGPLDTQYFGPGTRLTVL.

This clonotype was detected only a few times. The chain uses TRBV10-1 and TRBJ2-3; D is possibly TRBD1 or TRBD2 (5 bases each). The CDR3 is 20 amino acids. Trimming removed 4 bases at V and 2 bases at J, with 28 bases between. Per germline, CDR1 WNHNN and CDR2 SYGVQD (reference sequence). The CDR3 nucleotides are TGCGCCAGCAGTGCTTTCGGGATCCGGGACCTCAGAGGCCACACAGATACGCAGTATTTT. Encoded protein: CASSAFGIRDLRGHTDTQYF.

The J gene is TRBJ2-7, the V gene TRBV6-2 or TRBV6-3; D gene ambiguous. The V gene's germline CDR1 is MNHEY and CDR2 SVGEGT. V was clipped by 6 bases and J by 6 bases, with 9 bases between them. CDR3 size: 11 residues. The CDR3 protein is CASRSETEQYF. In DNA, the CDR3 is TGTGCCAGCAGGTCTGAGACCGAGCAGTACTTC.

The chain links TRBV20-1 to TRBJ2-1; 12 nucleotides match TRBD2. Trimming cost V 6 bases and J 5 bases; bases outside gene matches: 11. The CDR3 is 16 residues long. Germline-derived CDR1 and CDR2 are DFQATT and SNEGSKA (reference sequence). This chain's CDR3 is CSAGSGLAGIHNEQFF. The CDR3 DNA follows: TGCAGTGCGGGGTCCGGACTAGCGGGGATCCACAATGAGCAGTTCTTC.

The V call is TRBV20-1, the J call TRBJ2-2; 15 nucleotides line up with TRBD2. This CDR3 is 17 amino acids long. With 5 bases clipped from V and 4 bases from J, the junction kept 8 bases outside the gene matches. Germline CDR1 DFQATT, CDR2 SNEGSKA (reference sequence). The CDR3: CSAPGTSGRWGTGELFF. As DNA, the CDR3 is TGCAGTGCTCCTGGGACTAGCGGGAGGTGGGGCACCGGGGAGCTGTTTTTT.

The chain joins TRBV20-1 to TRBJ1-4; the D gene is possibly TRBD1 (5 bases). The V gene lost 4 bases and the J gene lost 7 bases, with 16 bases spanning the gap. This CDR3 has 14 residues. CDR1 and CDR2 from the germline V gene are DFQATT and SNEGSKA (reference sequence). Here the CDR3 DNA reads TGCAGTGCTACTCCTGGGGCAGTGGGTGAAAAACTGTTTTTT. This sequence encodes CSATPGAVGEKLFF.

This clonotype was recorded once. The chain recombines TRBV5-4 with TRBJ2-3; possibly TRBD2 for D (6 bases). This CDR3 has 14 residues. Germline assignment: CDR1 SGHNT and CDR2 YYREEE (reference sequence). The germline V and J ends were trimmed by 4 bases and 3 bases, with 12 bases remaining between them. The CDR3 loop is CASSQREVTDTQYF. The CDR3 nucleotides read TGTGCCAGCAGCCAGAGGGAGGTTACAGATACGCAGTATTTT.

This sequence joins TRBV20-1 and TRBJ2-7; TRBD2 might be the D (6 bases). The CDR3 runs 15 residues. Germline-derived CDR1 and CDR2 are DFQATT and SNEGSKA (reference sequence). Trimming stripped 3 bases from V and 4 bases from J, with 19 bases between. The DNA of the CDR3 is TGCAGTGCTAGCTCAGAGTCCCGGGGGATATACGAGCAGTACTTC. Translation: CSASSESRGIYEQYF.

The chain couples TRBV18 to TRBJ2-5, with 10 bases fitting TRBD1. Germline CDR1 and CDR2: KGHSH and LQKENI. The V gene end was trimmed by 1 base and the J gene end by 5 bases; junction bases not matched to a gene: 7. This CDR3 contains 16 residues. CDR3 in DNA: TGTGCCAGCTCACCACGACAGGGGGCTTTGGGGGAGACCCAGTACTTC. Encoded protein: CASSPRQGALGETQYF.

CDR3 DNA: TGTGCCACCAGTTTGGGGGGAGATGGCACAGATACGCAGTATTTT. Translation gives CATSLGGDGTDTQYF. The chain combines TRBV24-1 with TRBJ2-3; weak D call: TRBD2 (6 bases). The CDR3 covers 15 residues. Trimming took off 6 bases at V and 1 base at J, with 13 bases between the two ends. Germline V gene lookup returns CDR1 KGHDR and CDR2 SFDVKD.

This sequence joins TRBV28 and TRBJ2-5, with a possible D match to TRBD1 (5 bases). Germline CDR1 and CDR2: MDHEN and SYDVKM. The CDR3 has 14 residues. V gave up 5 bases and J gave up 5 bases, with 15 bases separating them. The CDR3 here is CASSLWGSVETQYF. As DNA, the CDR3 is TGTGCCAGCAGTCTGTGGGGCTCGGTGGAGACCCAGTACTTC. Full variable domain (rest looked up from reference TRBV28 and TRBJ2-5): DVKVTQSSRYLVKRTGEKVFLECVQDMDHENMFWYRQDPGLGLRLIYFSYDVKMKEKGDIPEGYSVSREKKERFSLILESASTNQTSMYLCASSLWGSVETQYFGPGTRLLVL.

The chain carries TRBV7-3 and TRBJ1-6; D is uncertain. The CDR3 contains 13 residues. Germline assignment: CDR1 SGHTA and CDR2 FQGTGA. Trimming cost V 0 bases and J 8 bases, with 5 bases left between them. CDR3 sequence reads: CASSLTADSPLHF. Written as DNA, the CDR3 is TGTGCCAGCAGCTTAACGGCGGATTCACCCCTCCACTTT.

This clonotype was recorded once. J is TRBJ1-5 and V is TRBV23-1; perhaps TRBD1 as D (5 bases). TRBV23-1 is an open reading frame whose function is uncertain. The CDR3 has 17 residues. V dropped 6 bases and J dropped 5 bases, with 23 bases sitting between them. The CDR3, as DNA: TGCGCCAGCAGAAATGAAGGGCCCTGGGGGTCCGATCAGCCCCAGCATTTT. It encodes CASRNEGPWGSDQPQHF.